The clone carrying this TCR beta chain was counted only a few times. As yet, its antigen is unknown. The sample originates from a study of early T cells in non-severe SARS-CoV-2 infection. Overall study results and limits: Lookups in VDJdb leaned toward anti-spike CD8 responses and missed private and CD4 specificities.

CDR3 length: 13 amino acids. V dropped 2 bases and J dropped 0 bases, with 7 bases sitting between them. Germline values: CDR1 DFQATT, CDR2 SNEGSKA (reference sequence). From the 5' RACE reads, TCRdb called clonotypes with MiXCR, one entry per CDR3 protein. The table shows over 85,000 distinct CDR3 sequences, with about 15% occurring only once. The genes are TRBV20-1 and TRBJ1-1, with D unclear. This TCR derives from an adult who was a healthcare worker with PCR-confirmed SARS-CoV-2 infection or an uninfected control (not recorded which). The sequenced material came from whole blood. The DNA of the CDR3 is TGCAGTGCTAGAAAGGAGGTGAACACTGAAGCTTTCTTT. Protein: CSARKEVNTEAFF.